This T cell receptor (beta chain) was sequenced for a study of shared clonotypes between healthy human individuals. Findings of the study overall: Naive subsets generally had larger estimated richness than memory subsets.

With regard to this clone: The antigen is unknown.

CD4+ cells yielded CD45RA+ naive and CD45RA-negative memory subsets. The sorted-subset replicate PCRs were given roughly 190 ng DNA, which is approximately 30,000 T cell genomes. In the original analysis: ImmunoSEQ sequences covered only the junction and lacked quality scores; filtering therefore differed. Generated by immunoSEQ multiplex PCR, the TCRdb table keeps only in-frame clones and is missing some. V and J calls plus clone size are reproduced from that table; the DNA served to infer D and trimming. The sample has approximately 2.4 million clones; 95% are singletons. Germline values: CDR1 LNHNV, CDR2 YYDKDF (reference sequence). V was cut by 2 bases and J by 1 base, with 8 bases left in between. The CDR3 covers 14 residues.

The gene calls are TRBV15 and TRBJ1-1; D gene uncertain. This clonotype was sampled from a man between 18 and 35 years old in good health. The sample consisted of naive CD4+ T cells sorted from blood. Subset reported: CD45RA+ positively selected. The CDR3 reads CATSRLEGNTEAFF. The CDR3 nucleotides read TGTGCCACCAGCAGACTGGAGGGGAACACTGAAGCTTTCTTT.